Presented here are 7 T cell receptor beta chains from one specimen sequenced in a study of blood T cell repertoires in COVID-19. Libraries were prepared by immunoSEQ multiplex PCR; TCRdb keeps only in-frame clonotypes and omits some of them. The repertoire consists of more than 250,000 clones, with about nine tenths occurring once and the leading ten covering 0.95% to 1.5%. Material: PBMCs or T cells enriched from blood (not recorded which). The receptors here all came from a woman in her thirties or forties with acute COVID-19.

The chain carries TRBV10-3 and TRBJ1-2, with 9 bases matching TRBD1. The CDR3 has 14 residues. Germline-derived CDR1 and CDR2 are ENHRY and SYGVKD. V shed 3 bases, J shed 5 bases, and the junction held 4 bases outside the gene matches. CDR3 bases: TGTGCCATCAGTGACCCGGACAGGGGATATGGCTACACCTTC. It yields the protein CAISDPDRGYGYTF.

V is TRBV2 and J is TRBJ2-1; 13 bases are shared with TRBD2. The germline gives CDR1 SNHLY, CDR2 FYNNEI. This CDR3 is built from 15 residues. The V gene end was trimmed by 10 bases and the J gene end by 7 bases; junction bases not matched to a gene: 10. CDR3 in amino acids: CATHPGLAGMNEQFF. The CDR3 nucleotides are TGTGCCACCCATCCGGGACTAGCGGGAATGAATGAGCAGTTCTTC. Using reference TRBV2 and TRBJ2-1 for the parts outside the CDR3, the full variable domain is EPEVTQTPSHQVTQMGQEVILRCVPISNHLYFYWYRQILGQKVEFLVSFYNNEISEKSEIFDDQFSVERPDGSNFTLKIRSTKLEDSAMYFCATHPGLAGMNEQFFGPGTRLTVL.

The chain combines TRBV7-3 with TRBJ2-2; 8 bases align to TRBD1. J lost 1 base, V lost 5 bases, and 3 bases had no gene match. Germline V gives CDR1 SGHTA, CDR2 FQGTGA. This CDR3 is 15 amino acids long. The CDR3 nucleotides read TGTGCCAGCAGCCTCGGACAGGGGAACACCGGGGAGCTGTTTTTT. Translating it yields CASSLGQGNTGELFF.

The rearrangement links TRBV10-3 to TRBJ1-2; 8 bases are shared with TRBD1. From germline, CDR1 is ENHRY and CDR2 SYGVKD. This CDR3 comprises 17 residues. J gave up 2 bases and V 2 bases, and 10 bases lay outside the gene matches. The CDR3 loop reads CAISEVQGALMNYGYTF. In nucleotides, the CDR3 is TGTGCCATCAGTGAGGTTCAGGGGGCTTTAATGAACTATGGCTACACCTTC.

The CDR3 sequence is CASSRLLAGGPPYQETQYF. Here the CDR3 DNA reads TGTGCCAGCAGCCGCCTCCTAGCGGGAGGACCCCCTTATCAAGAGACCCAGTACTTC. The V and J genes are TRBV5-6 and TRBJ2-5, with 11 positions matching TRBD2. V lost 4 bases, J lost 2 bases, and 16 bases stayed unmatched. Germline assignment: CDR1 SGHDT and CDR2 YYEEEE. The CDR3 runs to 19 residues. Full variable domain (rest looked up from reference TRBV5-6 and TRBJ2-5): DAGVTQSPTHLIKTRGQQVTLRCSPKSGHDTVSWYQQALGQGPQFIFQYYEEEERQRGNFPDRFSGHQFPNYSSELNVNALLLGDSALYLCASSRLLAGGPPYQETQYFGPGTRLLVL.

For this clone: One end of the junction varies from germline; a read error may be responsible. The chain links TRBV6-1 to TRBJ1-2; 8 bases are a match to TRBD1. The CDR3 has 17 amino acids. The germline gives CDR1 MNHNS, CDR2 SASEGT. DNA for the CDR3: TGTGCCAGCAATGAAGACAGGGGCGCTGCCTACAACTATGGCTACACCTTC. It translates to CASNEDRGAAYNYGYTF.

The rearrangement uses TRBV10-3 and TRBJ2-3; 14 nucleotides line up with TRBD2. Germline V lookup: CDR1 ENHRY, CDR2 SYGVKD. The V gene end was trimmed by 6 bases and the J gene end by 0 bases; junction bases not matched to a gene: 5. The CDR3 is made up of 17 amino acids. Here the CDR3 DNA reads TGTGCCATCAGCAGACTAGCGGGAGGGCCTAGCACAGATACGCAGTATTTT. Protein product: CAISRLAGGPSTDTQYF.